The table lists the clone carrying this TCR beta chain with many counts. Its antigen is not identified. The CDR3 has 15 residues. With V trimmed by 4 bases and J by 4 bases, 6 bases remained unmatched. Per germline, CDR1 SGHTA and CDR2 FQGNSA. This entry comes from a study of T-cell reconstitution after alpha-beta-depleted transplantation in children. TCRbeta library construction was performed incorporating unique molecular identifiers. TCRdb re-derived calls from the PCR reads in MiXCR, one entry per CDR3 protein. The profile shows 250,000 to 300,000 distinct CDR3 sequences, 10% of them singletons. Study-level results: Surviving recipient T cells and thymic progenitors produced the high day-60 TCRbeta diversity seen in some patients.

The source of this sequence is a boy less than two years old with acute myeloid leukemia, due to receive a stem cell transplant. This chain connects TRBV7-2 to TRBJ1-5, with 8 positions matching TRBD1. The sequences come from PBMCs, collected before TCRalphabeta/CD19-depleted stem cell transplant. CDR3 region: CASSSTGGGNQPQHF. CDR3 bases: TGTGCCAGCAGCTCTACAGGGGGAGGGAATCAGCCCCAGCATTTT.